This TCR beta chain came from a study of post-analysis software for immune sequencing data. Unique molecular identifiers were carried by the TCR beta cDNA libraries. TCRdb recomputed calls from the PCR reads with MiXCR, one row per CDR3 protein. Counted here are just over 250,000 distinct CDR3 sequences, 35% to 40% occurring once; the ten biggest clones make up around 5.2%. The CDR3 covers 15 residues. CDR1 is GTSNPN and CDR2 is SVGIG in the germline V gene (reference sequence). The V and J ends lost 4 bases and 0 bases respectively, with 10 bases between them. Regarding the study as a whole: Patients carried roughly five TRBV segments more frequently than controls did, and TRBV5-6, TRBV5-1 and TRBV20-1 were among them.

A word on this clonotype: What it recognizes is unknown.

This rearrangement joins TRBV30 to TRBJ2-6; perhaps TRBD1 as D (5 bases). The TCR was taken from a girl aged 5-17 years with multiple sclerosis. Specimen: blood. The CDR3 coding sequence is TGTGCCTGGATAACAGGAAACTCTGGGGCCAACGTCCTGACTTTC. Amino acid sequence: CAWITGNSGANVLTF.